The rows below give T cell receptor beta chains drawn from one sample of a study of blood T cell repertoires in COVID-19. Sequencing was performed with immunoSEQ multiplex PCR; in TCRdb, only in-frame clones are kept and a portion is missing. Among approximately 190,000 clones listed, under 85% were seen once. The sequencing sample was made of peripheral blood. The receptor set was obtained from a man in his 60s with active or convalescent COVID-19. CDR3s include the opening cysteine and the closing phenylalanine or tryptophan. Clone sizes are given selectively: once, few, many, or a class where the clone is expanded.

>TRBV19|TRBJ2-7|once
CASSPGQSYEQYF
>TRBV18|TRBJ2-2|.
CASSLTLADANTGELFF
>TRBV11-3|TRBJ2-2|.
CASSLYGGADTGELFF
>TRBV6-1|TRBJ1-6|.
CASSEGRASGPLHF
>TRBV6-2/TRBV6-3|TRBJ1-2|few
CASSYSYRPANYGYTF
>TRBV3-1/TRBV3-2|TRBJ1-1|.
CASSQGRGQRLTEAFF
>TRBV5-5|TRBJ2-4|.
CASSSSGRDRNIQYF
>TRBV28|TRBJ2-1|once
CASSRGTLAGNEQFF
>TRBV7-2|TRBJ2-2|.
CASSFASGRADTGELFF
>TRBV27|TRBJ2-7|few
CASSRVGLRNEQYF
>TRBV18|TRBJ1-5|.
CASSPGQGRVEPQHF
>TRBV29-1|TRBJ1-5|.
CSARGGNNQPQHF
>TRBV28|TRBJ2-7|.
CASSSPSYEQYF
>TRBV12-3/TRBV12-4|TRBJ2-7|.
CASSFQGAPQQYF
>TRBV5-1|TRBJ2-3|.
CASSLAREADTQYF
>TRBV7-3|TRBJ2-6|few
CASSSRGGPSGANVLTF
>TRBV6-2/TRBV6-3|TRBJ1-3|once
CASSRAGSSGNTIYF
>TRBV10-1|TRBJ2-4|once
CASSEMGGANIQYF
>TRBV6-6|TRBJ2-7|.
CASRRPGLGDYEQYF
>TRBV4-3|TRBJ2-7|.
CASSQTGLAGGIYEQYF
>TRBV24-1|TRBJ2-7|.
CATSPSGTGNEQYF
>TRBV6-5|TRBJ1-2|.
CASTRQGGTYGYTF
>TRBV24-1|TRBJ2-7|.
CATGLRVSYEQYF
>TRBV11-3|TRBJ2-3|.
CASSSRGDTQYF
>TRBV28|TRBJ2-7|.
CASSFSRQGVGEQYF
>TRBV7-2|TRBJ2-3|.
CASSLGSPGTDTQYF
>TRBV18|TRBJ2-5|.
CASSPPGTPLGTQYF
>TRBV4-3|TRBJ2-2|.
CASSQEGASNTGELFF
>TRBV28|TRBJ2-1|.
CASSLAGGYHNEQFF
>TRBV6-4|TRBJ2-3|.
CASSDNLVGGRESTDTQYF
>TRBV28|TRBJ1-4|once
CAIQGTANEKLFF
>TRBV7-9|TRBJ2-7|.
CASSLGQGDSYEQYF
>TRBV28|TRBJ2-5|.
CASSKRTGGPETQYF
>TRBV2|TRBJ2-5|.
CATEREERTQYF
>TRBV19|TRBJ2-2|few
CASTPGAGALGGELFF
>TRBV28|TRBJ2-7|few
CASTGQPSYEQYF
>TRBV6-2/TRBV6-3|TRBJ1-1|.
CASRPLLMNTEAFF
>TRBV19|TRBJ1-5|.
CASSSWSGGNQPQHF
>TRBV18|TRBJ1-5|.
CASSPSGANQPQHF